This entry is about one T cell receptor (beta chain). Its antigen is currently not known. No clone much larger than this one lies a single base away; base qualities are absent. The record originates from a study of response to subunit inactivated influenza vaccine (dated by TCRdb to 2016 to 2018). Study-level background: To follow how T cells responded to a trivalent subunit inactivated influenza vaccine, the researchers relied on deep quantitative profiling of the T cell receptor repertoire. Overall results and qualifications from the work: According to the authors, only a limited number of new T cells may be recruited by each seasonal influenza vaccination.

The library was prepared using RT-PCR. The sequencing machine was an Illumina HiSeq 2500. TCRdb itself trimmed the public reads at Q25 with fastp, ran MiXCR and retained productive beta chains. For every CDR3 protein sequence, its rows merge into one entry that carries the most common genes and DNA. This sample lists more than 450,000 distinct CDR3 sequences; 6% to 9% were detected once. The top ten clonotypes cover 13% of the sample. CDR1 MNHEY and CDR2 SVGAGI are derived from the germline V gene. Trimming costs V 0 bases and J 0 bases, and their ends lie 6 bases apart. The CDR3 contains 15 residues, cysteine and phenylalanine counted. Solely the CDR3 DNA is kept, with 45 bases framed from the first base.

The chain joins TRBV6-5 to TRBJ2-4; the D gene is perhaps TRBD2, from 6 matching bases. Sequenced material: PBMCs from blood, taken around 25 months after vaccination. This clonotype was obtained from a man aged 50-75 years who received an inactivated influenza vaccine. Donor details come from another sample of the same person, matched by shared clones. The nucleotides are TGTGCCAGCAGTTACTCGGGACTAGCCAAAAACATTCAGTACTTC. The resulting protein is CASSYSGLAKNIQYF.